One and the same sample provided the 9 T cell receptor beta chains below, sequenced in a study of T cells in Graves' hyperthyroidism and ophthalmopathy. RNA transcripts were the template for amplifying TCR beta CDR3 regions. Using the HTBI primer set, a first-round RT-PCR was run on the TCR CDR3. A single record per CDR3 protein comes from TCRdb applying MiXCR to the multiplex PCR reads. Of nearly 600,000 distinct CDR3 sequences listed, approximately 15% are singletons. The material sequenced was blood. The receptors come from a woman younger than 45 with Graves' hyperthyroidism that later progressed to Graves' ophthalmopathy.

The sample holds many counts of this clonotype. The genes are TRBV4-1 and TRBJ1-4; no reliable D call. There are 15 residues in the CDR3. Trimming left V 0 bases short and J 5 bases short, with 10 bases between. CDR1 MGHRA and CDR2 YSYEKL come from the germline V gene. The CDR3 loop reads CASSQEKQHNEKLFF. The CDR3 coding sequence is TGCGCCAGCAGCCAAGAGAAACAGCACAATGAAAAACTGTTTTTT.

The chain couples TRBV20-1 to TRBJ2-4, with D possibly called TRBD1 or TRBD2 (5 bases each). V gave up 3 bases and J gave up 7 bases, with 22 bases separating them. The germline V gene has CDR1 DFQATT and CDR2 SNEGSKA (reference sequence). The CDR3 length is 16 residues. CDR3 sequence reads: CSASILGTYLENIQYF. The CDR3 DNA sequence: TGCAGTGCTAGTATTCTCGGGACCTACCTCGAGAACATTCAGTACTTC.

There are many counts of this clonotype. The chain carries TRBV7-9 and TRBJ2-7, with D perhaps TRBD2 (6 bases). This CDR3 has 15 residues. Per the germline V gene, CDR1 is SEHNR and CDR2 is FQNEAQ (reference sequence). Trimming stripped 1 base from V and 2 bases from J, with 12 bases between. The CDR3 here is CASSLVGGAAYEQYF. The CDR3 nucleotides read TGTGCCAGCAGCTTAGTGGGCGGGGCTGCCTACGAGCAGTACTTC.

This clonotype was detected many times. The chain recombines TRBV28 with TRBJ2-7, with 9 bases that match TRBD1. V was clipped by 4 bases and J by 5 bases; unmatched bases: 6. Looked up from germline, CDR1 is MDHEN and CDR2 is SYDVKM. CDR3 length equals 14 residues. The CDR3 DNA reads as TGTGCCAGCAGTTCGTACAGGGGGCCGGACGAGCAGTACTTC. Encoded protein: CASSSYRGPDEQYF.

This clonotype was seen repeatedly, ten times or more. The CDR3 bases are TGTGCCCTTTCGACGCCTAGCTCCTACAATGAGCAGTTCTTC. This encodes CALSTPSSYNEQFF. The chain links TRBV6-2 or TRBV6-3 to TRBJ2-1, with D hard to call. V was clipped by 11 bases and J by 0 bases, with 14 bases between them. The CDR3 spans 14 residues. Germline CDR1 MNHEY, CDR2 SVGEGT.

V is TRBV4-1 and J is TRBJ2-3; 7 bases are a match to TRBD2. From germline, CDR1 is MGHRA and CDR2 YSYEKL. J was trimmed by 2 bases and V by 7 bases; bases with no gene match: 12. The CDR3 runs 16 residues. The CDR3 region is CASTRTGGAATDTQYF. For the CDR3, the DNA is TGCGCCAGCACCCGAACGGGGGGAGCGGCCACAGATACGCAGTATTTT.

At least ten counts were recorded for this clonotype. The genes are TRBV5-1 and TRBJ2-1; no clear D gene. Trimming took 4 bases from V and 9 from J, leaving 11 bases between them. This CDR3 comprises 12 residues. CDR1 SGHRS and CDR2 YFSETQ come from the germline V gene. The CDR3 protein is CASSVGVGEQFF. The CDR3 nucleotides are TGCGCCAGCAGCGTGGGTGTGGGTGAGCAGTTCTTC. The full variable domain, rest sourced from reference TRBV5-1 and TRBJ2-1, is KAGVTQTPRYLIKTRGQQVTLSCSPISGHRSVSWYQQTPGQGLQFLFEYFSETQRNKGNFPGRFSGRQFSNSRSEMNVSTLELGDSALYLCASSVGVGEQFFGPGTRLTVL.

V is TRBV9 and J is TRBJ2-7; TRBD2 agrees at 8 bases. This CDR3 comprises 17 residues. V gave up 4 bases and J gave up 2 bases; unmatched junction bases: 14. Germline CDR1 SGDLS, CDR2 YYNGEE. CDR3 bases: TGTGCCAGCAGCCTAGGAGCGGGAGAATTAGGAACCTACGAGCAGTACTTC. It yields the protein CASSLGAGELGTYEQYF. The entire variable domain, with the rest obtained from reference TRBV9 and TRBJ2-7, is as follows: DSGVTQTPKHLITATGQRVTLRCSPRSGDLSVYWYQQSLDQGLQFLIQYYNGEERAKGNILERFSAQQFPDLHSELNLSSLELGDSALYFCASSLGAGELGTYEQYFGPGTRLTVT.

The chain employs TRBV7-9 and TRBJ2-1; 8 positions agree with TRBD1. The CDR3 is 16 amino acids. Germline values: CDR1 SEHNR, CDR2 FQNEAQ (reference sequence). J was trimmed by 5 bases and V by 3 bases; bases with no gene match: 9. DNA of the CDR3: TGTGCCAGCAGCTTGGACCGGGACAGGTTCCACAATGAGCAGTTCTTC. Amino acid sequence: CASSLDRDRFHNEQFF.